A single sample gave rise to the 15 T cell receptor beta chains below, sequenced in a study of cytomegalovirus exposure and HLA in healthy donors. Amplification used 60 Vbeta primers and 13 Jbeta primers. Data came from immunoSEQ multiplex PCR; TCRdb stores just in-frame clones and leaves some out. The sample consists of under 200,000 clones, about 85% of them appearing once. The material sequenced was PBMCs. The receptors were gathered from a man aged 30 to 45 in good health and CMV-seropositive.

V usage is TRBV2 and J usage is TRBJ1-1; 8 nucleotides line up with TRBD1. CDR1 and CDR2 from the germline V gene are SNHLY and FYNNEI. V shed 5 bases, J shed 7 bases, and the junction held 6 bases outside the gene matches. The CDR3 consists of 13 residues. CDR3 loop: CASSYQGAVEAFF. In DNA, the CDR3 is TGTGCCAGCAGTTACCAGGGGGCGGTTGAAGCTTTCTTT.

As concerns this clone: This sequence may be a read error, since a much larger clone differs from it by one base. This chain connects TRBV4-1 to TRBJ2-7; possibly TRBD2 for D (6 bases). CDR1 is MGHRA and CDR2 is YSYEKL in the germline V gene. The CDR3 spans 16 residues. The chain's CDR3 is CASSPPSRGSSYEQYF. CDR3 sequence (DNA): TGTGCCAGCAGCCCCCCCTCGCGGGGAAGCTCCTACGAGCAGTACTTC.

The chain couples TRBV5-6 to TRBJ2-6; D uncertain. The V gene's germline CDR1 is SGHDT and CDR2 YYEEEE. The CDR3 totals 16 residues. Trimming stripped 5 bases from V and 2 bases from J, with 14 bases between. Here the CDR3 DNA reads TGTGCCAGCAGTTCTGACTCCCGGGCTGGGGCCAACGTCCTGACTTTC. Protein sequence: CASSSDSRAGANVLTF.

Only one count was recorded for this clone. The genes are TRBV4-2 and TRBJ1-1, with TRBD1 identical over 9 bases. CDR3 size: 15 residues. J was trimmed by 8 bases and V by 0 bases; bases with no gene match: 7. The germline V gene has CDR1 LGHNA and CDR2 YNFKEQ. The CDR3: CASSQDWDRAQEAFF. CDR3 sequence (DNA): TGTGCCAGCAGCCAAGATTGGGACAGGGCGCAAGAAGCTTTCTTT.

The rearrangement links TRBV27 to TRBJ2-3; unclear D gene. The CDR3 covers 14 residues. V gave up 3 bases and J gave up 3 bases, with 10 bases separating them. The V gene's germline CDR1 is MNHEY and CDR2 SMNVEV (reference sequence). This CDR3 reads CASSFGLPTDTQYF. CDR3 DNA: TGTGCCAGCAGTTTTGGCCTTCCGACAGATACGCAGTATTTT.

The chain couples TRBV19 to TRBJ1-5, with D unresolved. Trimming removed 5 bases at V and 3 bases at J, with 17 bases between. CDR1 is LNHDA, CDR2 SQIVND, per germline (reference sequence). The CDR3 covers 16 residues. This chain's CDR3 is CASSPSTRAFNQPQHF. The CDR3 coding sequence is TGTGCCAGTAGTCCCTCGACTAGGGCATTCAATCAGCCCCAGCATTTT. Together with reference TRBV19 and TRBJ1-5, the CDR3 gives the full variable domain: DGGITQSPKYLFRKEGQNVTLSCEQNLNHDAMYWYRQDPGQGLRLIYYSQIVNDFQKGDIAEGYSVSREKKESFPLTVTSAQKNPTAFYLCASSPSTRAFNQPQHFGDGTRLSIL.

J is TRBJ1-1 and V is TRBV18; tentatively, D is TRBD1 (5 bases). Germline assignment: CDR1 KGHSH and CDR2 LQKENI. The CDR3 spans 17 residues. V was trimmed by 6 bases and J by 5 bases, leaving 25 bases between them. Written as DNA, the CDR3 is TGTGCCAGCTCCCCGGCAACATCAGGCCATTCAGGGACTGAAGCTTTCTTT. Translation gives CASSPATSGHSGTEAFF. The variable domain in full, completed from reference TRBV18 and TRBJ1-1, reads NAGVMQNPRHLVRRRGQEARLRCSPMKGHSHVYWYRQLPEEGLKFMVYLQKENIIDESGMPKERFSAEFPKEGPSILRIQQVVRGDSAAYFCASSPATSGHSGTEAFFGQGTRLTVV.

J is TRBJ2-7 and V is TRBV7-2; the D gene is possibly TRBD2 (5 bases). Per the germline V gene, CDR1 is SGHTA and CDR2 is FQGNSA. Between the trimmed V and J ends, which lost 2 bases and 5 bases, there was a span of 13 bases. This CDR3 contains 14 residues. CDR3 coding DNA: TGTGCCAGCAGCTTACGGCTAGCAAGAGACGAGCAGTACTTC. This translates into CASSLRLARDEQYF.

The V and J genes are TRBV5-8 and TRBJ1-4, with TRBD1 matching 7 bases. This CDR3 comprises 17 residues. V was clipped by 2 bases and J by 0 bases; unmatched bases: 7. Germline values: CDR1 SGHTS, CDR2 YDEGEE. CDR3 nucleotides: TGTGCCAGCAGCTTCCGGACAGGCCTTGCAACTAATGAAAAACTGTTTTTT. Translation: CASSFRTGLATNEKLFF.

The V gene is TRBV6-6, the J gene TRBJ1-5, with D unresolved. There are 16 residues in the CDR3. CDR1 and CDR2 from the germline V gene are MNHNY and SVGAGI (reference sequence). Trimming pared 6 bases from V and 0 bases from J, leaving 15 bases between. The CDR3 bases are TGTGCCAGCAGGGCGGCGGCGGCCTATAGCAATCAGCCCCAGCATTTT. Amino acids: CASRAAAAYSNQPQHF.

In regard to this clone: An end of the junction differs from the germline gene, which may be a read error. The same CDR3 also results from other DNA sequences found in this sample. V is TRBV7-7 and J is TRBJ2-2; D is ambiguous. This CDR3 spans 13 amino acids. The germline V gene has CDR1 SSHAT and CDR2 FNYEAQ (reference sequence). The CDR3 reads CASSLDFTGELFF. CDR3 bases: TGTGCTAGCAGCTTAGACTTTACCGGGGAGCTGTTTTTT.

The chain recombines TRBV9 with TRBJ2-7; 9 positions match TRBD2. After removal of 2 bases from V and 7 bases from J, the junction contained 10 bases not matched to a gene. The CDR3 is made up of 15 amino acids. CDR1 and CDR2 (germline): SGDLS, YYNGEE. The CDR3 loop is CASSVGSGSTEEQYF. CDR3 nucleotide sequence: TGTGCCAGCAGCGTTGGTAGCGGGAGCACGGAAGAGCAGTACTTC.

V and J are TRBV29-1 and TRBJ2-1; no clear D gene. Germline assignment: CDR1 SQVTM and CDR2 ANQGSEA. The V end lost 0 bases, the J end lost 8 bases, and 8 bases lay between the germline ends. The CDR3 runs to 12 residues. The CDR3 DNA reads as TGCAGCGTTGAAGATGATGAGGATGAGCAGTTCTTC. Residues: CSVEDDEDEQFF.

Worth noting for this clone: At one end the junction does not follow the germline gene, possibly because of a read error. The CDR3 DNA sequence: TGTGCCAGCGGTGAAGGCGTCCAAGAGACCCAGTACTTC. Translating it yields CASGEGVQETQYF. This sequence joins TRBV6-1 and TRBJ2-5, with unresolved D. Germline V lookup: CDR1 MNHNS, CDR2 SASEGT. This CDR3 is 13 amino acids long.

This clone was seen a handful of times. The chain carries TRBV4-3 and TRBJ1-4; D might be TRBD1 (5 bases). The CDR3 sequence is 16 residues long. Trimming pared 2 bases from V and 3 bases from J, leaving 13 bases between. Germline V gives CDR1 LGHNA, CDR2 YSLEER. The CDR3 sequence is CASSQRWGGPNEKLFF. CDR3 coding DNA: TGCGCCAGCAGCCAAAGGTGGGGGGGACCTAATGAAAAACTGTTTTTT.